The rows below give T cell receptor beta chains drawn from one sample of a study of blood T cells in healthy people across ages. TCRdb called the 5' RACE reads again in MiXCR, with one record for every CDR3 protein. The table lists about 730,000 distinct CDR3 sequences, roughly 43% of them singletons. Sequencing was done on a sample of blood. The receptors come from a woman between 55 and 75 years old in good health. Both conserved end residues are part of each CDR3. A D gene is named only where the DNA matches it firmly. A clone size is listed for some rows: how often the clone was seen (once, few, many), or a class if it is expanded.

clone size,D gene,J gene,V gene,CDR3 DNA,CDR3 protein
once,.,TRBJ1-2,TRBV20-1,TGCAGTGCTAGAGTACCGGGGGCCTCAACTGGCTACACCTTC,CSARVPGASTGYTF
.,.,TRBJ2-1,TRBV6-6,TGTGCCAGCAGATTCGTCCAGAGCTCCTACAATGAGCAGTTCTTC,CASRFVQSSYNEQFF
few,TRBD1,TRBJ1-5,TRBV29-1,TGCAGCGTTGGGACAGGGAGGCAGCCCCAGCATTTT,CSVGTGRQPQHF
.,.,TRBJ2-7,TRBV20-1,TGCAGTGCTAGACCGGGACACAGCTCCTACGAGCAGTACTTC,CSARPGHSSYEQYF
few,.,TRBJ1-2,TRBV29-1,TGCAGCGCTCCCTCCCGCTTACAGGGTGACAAACTTAACTATGGCTACACCTTC,CSAPSRLQGDKLNYGYTF
.,.,TRBJ1-1,TRBV29-1,TGCAGCGTTGGTCCAGGGATGAACACTGAAGCTTTCTTT,CSVGPGMNTEAFF
once,.,TRBJ1-6,TRBV28,TGTGCCAGCAGAGGGGTGACCTATAATTCACCCCCCCACTTT,CASRGVTYNSPPHF
few,.,TRBJ2-4,TRBV3-1,TGTGCCAGCAGTTACAGGGAATTGACAGCCAAAAACATTCAGTACTTC,CASSYRELTAKNIQYF
.,.,TRBJ2-4,TRBV29-1,TGCAGCGTTGAAGGCGGGCAGGGGCCCTACAATGAGCAGTACTTC,CSVEGGQGPYNEQYF
.,.,TRBJ1-2,TRBV7-2,TGTGCCAGCAGCCCGTTGGGCCAAGGCTATGGCTACACCTTC,CASSPLGQGYGYTF
.,TRBD2,TRBJ2-3,TRBV20-1,TGCAGTGCTAGATCGGGACTAGCGGTCCCTCAAGATACGCAGTATTTT,CSARSGLAVPQDTQYF
.,.,TRBJ2-3,TRBV12-3/TRBV12-4,TGTGCCAGCAGAGAGAGAGCAGATATGGAATATTTT,CASRERADMEYF
few,TRBD1,TRBJ2-3,TRBV27,TGTGCCAGCAGTTTAGGAGGGACAGGAGTCACAGATACGCAGTATTTT,CASSLGGTGVTDTQYF
few,TRBD1,TRBJ1-6,TRBV9,TGTGCCAGCAGCGTAGTAGGGGGCGCAGATTCACCCCTCCACTTT,CASSVVGGADSPLHF
few,.,TRBJ1-6,TRBV28,TGTGCCAGTGCCCAGGGGTCTAATTCACCCCTCCACTTT,CASAQGSNSPLHF
.,.,TRBJ2-3,TRBV3-1,TGTGCCAGCAGCCAAGATCCCCCGGGGGGCACAGATACGCAGTATTTT,CASSQDPPGGTDTQYF
few,TRBD1,TRBJ2-1,TRBV4-2,TGTGCCAGCAGCCAAGATCAGGGGGCCTACTTGGAGCAGTTCTTC,CASSQDQGAYLEQFF
.,.,TRBJ1-5,TRBV29-1,TGCAGCGCCAGCCTGGAAAGCAATCAGCCCCAGCATTTT,CSASLESNQPQHF
few,.,TRBJ2-5,TRBV12-5,TGTGCTAGGAGGCAGGACGAGACCCAGTACTTC,CARRQDETQYF
.,.,TRBJ2-3,TRBV20-1,TGCAGTGGTTCTCGGGCTCAACTAACGGATACGCAGTATTTT,CSGSRAQLTDTQYF
.,.,TRBJ1-2,TRBV6-1,TGTGCCAGCAGTGAAAAACGAGGGGTTGGCTACACCTTC,CASSEKRGVGYTF
.,.,TRBJ1-2,TRBV29-1,TGCAGCGTTGTTCGGAGAGCAGGTCGATTAGATGGCTACACCTTC,CSVVRRAGRLDGYTF
.,.,TRBJ1-6,TRBV12-3/TRBV12-4,TGTGCCAGCAGACAGGGCGAAGTGAAAAATTCACCCCTCCACTTT,CASRQGEVKNSPLHF
.,.,TRBJ2-5,TRBV20-1,TGCGGTGCTACAGGTGGAGAGACCCAGTACTTC,CGATGGETQYF
.,.,TRBJ2-7,TRBV6-6,TGTGCCAGCAGTAACTCGGCGGGAAGCTCCTACGAGCAGTACTTC,CASSNSAGSSYEQYF
once,.,TRBJ1-5,TRBV12-3/TRBV12-4,TGTGCCAGCAGTTTAATCTCGGGATATCAGCCCCAGCATTTT,CASSLISGYQPQHF
many,.,TRBJ2-5,TRBV7-2,TGTGCCAGCAGACATGGAGGGGGGGAGACCCAGTACTTC,CASRHGGGETQYF
few,.,TRBJ1-2,TRBV2,TGTGCCAGCAGTACCCGGGAGGAAATTAACTATGGCTACACCTTC,CASSTREEINYGYTF
.,.,TRBJ2-1,TRBV6-6,TGTGCCAGCATCAAGGGGTTAGGGTACAATGAGCAGTTCTTC,CASIKGLGYNEQFF
.,.,TRBJ2-1,TRBV7-2,TGTGCCAGCAGCCTAAAGGACTTCAATGAGCAGTTCTTC,CASSLKDFNEQFF
many,.,TRBJ2-3,TRBV6-2/TRBV6-3,TGTGCCAGCAGTTTGGTGGGAGTCAGCACAGATACGCAGTATTTT,CASSLVGVSTDTQYF
.,.,TRBJ1-5,TRBV18,TGTGCCAGCTCAACCCAGGGTAGCAATCAGCCCCAGCATTTT,CASSTQGSNQPQHF
.,.,TRBJ2-3,TRBV6-4,TGTGCCAGCAGACAGGAAATTAGCACAGATACGCAGTATTTT,CASRQEISTDTQYF
.,TRBD1,TRBJ1-3,TRBV20-1,TGCAGTGCTCGGGACAGCTCTGGAAACACCATATATTTT,CSARDSSGNTIYF
.,.,TRBJ2-7,TRBV2,TGTGCCAGCAGTGGCGTCGGCTCCTACGAGCAGTACTTC,CASSGVGSYEQYF
few,TRBD1,TRBJ2-7,TRBV7-8,TGTGCCAGCAGCCCCCTTAAGGGGGCCTACACCTACGAGCAGTACTTC,CASSPLKGAYTYEQYF
.,.,TRBJ2-3,TRBV20-1,TGCAGTGCTAGTGGGGGGTTTGCCCACACAGATACGCAGTATTTT,CSASGGFAHTDTQYF
.,TRBD1,TRBJ2-3,TRBV24-1,TGTGCCACCAGTGATTGGACAGGTAATACGCAGTATTTT,CATSDWTGNTQYF
many,TRBD2,TRBJ2-1,TRBV6-2/TRBV6-3,TGTGCCAGCACTATAACGGGACTAGCAAGTGAGCAGTTCTTC,CASTITGLASEQFF
few,.,TRBJ2-5,TRBV20-1,TGCAGTGCTAGAGATTTCTCAGGACCGGGGGAGACCCAGTACTTC,CSARDFSGPGETQYF
.,TRBD1,TRBJ2-3,TRBV7-2,TGTGCCAGCAGCTTATTGGGACAGGTGACAGATACGCAGTATTTT,CASSLLGQVTDTQYF
.,.,TRBJ1-1,TRBV7-2,TGTGCCAGCAGCCCGACCGCAGGGGTCACTGAAGCTTTCTTT,CASSPTAGVTEAFF